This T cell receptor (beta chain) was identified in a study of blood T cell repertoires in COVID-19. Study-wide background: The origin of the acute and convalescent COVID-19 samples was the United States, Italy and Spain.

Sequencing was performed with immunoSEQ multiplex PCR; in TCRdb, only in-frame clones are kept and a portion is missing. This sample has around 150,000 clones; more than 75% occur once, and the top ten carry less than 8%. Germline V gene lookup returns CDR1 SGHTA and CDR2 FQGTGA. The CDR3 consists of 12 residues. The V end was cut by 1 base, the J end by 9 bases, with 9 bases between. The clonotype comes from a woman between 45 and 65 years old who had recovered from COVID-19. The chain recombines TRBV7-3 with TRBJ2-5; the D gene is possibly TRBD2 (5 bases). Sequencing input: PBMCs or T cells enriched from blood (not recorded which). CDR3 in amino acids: CASSLIAGPQYF. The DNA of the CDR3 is TGTGCCAGCAGCTTAATTGCGGGTCCCCAGTACTTC.